This T cell receptor beta chain was recorded in a study of technical replicates of blood from a few donors. V was clipped by 8 bases and J by 2 bases, with 16 bases between them. CDR3 length: 14 amino acids. Some clones are missing from TCRdb's copy, which holds only in-frame ones; the method was immunoSEQ multiplex PCR. The sample consists of about 79,000 clones, approximately 92% of them appearing once. The source is a human donor in good health. Some clones in this sample may be carry-over from other donors' samples. This sequence joins TRBV23-1 and TRBJ2-7; D perhaps matches TRBD2 (6 bases). TRBV23-1 is an open reading frame, and its role is uncertain. The material sequenced was T cells isolated from PBMCs. CDR3 sequence: CASEIRENPYEQYF. The DNA for the CDR3 is TGCGCCAGCGAGATCCGGGAGAACCCCTACGAGCAGTACTTC.